This entry concerns a single T cell receptor (beta chain). Original methodology: Estimation of nucleated cell counts was performed using reference gene primer amplification. Clones were sequenced by immunoSEQ multiplex PCR, and TCRdb holds only the in-frame ones, with some missing. V and J calls and clone size follow that table, whereas D and trimming were derived from the DNA. Here the sample spans 130,000 or so clones, 82% being singletons. This CDR3 is built from 14 residues. V was trimmed by 6 bases and J by 1 base, leaving 13 bases between them. Germline V CDR1 and CDR2: MDHEN, SYDVKM. This record belongs to a study of blood T cell repertoires in COVID-19. As for the study in general: Samples of COVID-19 (acute and convalescent) were obtained from the United States, Italy and Spain. T cells, B-cell-depleted T cells, or PBMCs supplied cDNA or gDNA.

This clonotype was sampled from a human donor in a cohort sampled during active COVID-19. The genes are TRBV28 and TRBJ2-7; TRBD1 might be the D (6 bases). Sequencing input: peripheral blood. CDR3 protein: CASREGQLSYEQYF. The CDR3 DNA reads as TGTGCCAGCAGGGAAGGACAGCTATCCTACGAGCAGTACTTC.